This TCR beta chain was sequenced during a study of neurological immune-mediated disorders. Overall study results and limits: The study found the most TCR clonal expansion in HTLV-1-associated myelopathy and the least in multiple sclerosis, below healthy controls. None of the CDR3 amino acid sequences in expanded clones turned up in more than one subject, which points to private repertoires in all groups.

Germline assignment: CDR1 PRHDT and CDR2 FYEKMQ (reference sequence). The CDR3 loop spans 16 amino acids. Trimming removed 0 bases at V and 1 base at J, with 12 bases between. The cDNA was produced through 5'RACE with 10-nucleotide random UMIs. TCRdb redid the calling of the 5' RACE reads with MiXCR, one entry per CDR3 protein. Among about 76,000 distinct CDR3 sequences listed, roughly 15% were seen once. This clonotype was recorded at least ten times. Its antigen is unknown. Where libraries were unsorted, they were derived from 2 million PBMCs stored at -80 degrees C. Sequencing input: PBMCs. V is TRBV13 and J is TRBJ1-1, with a tentative D call TRBD1 (6 bases). The sequence derives from a woman aged 35 to 49 in good health. The CDR3 loop is CASSLGSLTGNTEAFF. CDR3 sequence (DNA): TGTGCCAGCAGCTTAGGATCGTTGACAGGGAACACTGAAGCTTTCTTT. The entire variable domain, with the rest obtained from reference TRBV13 and TRBJ1-1, is as follows: AAGVIQSPRHLIKEKRETATLKCYPIPRHDTVYWYQQGPGQDPQFLISFYEKMQSDKGSIPDRFSAQQFSDYHSELNMSSLELGDSALYFCASSLGSLTGNTEAFFGQGTRLTVV.